These T cell receptor beta chains were read from a single sample in a study of graft-versus-host responses after intestinal transplantation. Sequenced by immunoSEQ multiplex PCR; TCRdb stores in-frame clones only, minus some. In the table there are tens of thousands of clones, around nine tenths of which are singletons. No antigen has been assigned to these receptors. The source material was unstimulated CD4+ T cells sorted from spleen or lymph node cells, sampled before intestinal transplant. The receptors originated from a human donor who received an intestinal transplant. Both conserved end residues are part of each CDR3. A D gene is named only where the DNA matches it firmly. Clone size, where shown, is once, few, many, or a class for clones that have expanded.

j_call: TRBJ2-7; d_call: NA; clone_size: NA; v_call: TRBV30; cdr3_nt: TGTGCCTGGAGTGTACGTGGGACGCACTACGAGCAGTACTTC; cdr3_aa: CAWSVRGTHYEQYF
j_call: TRBJ2-1; d_call: TRBD2; clone_size: NA; v_call: TRBV30; cdr3_nt: TGTGCCTGGAGTGTGCGAGCGGGAACCTACAATGAGCAGTTCTTC; cdr3_aa: CAWSVRAGTYNEQFF
j_call: TRBJ2-1; d_call: NA; clone_size: once; v_call: TRBV14; cdr3_nt: TGTGCCAGCAGCCACCCCAGGGGGGGTGGCTCCTACAATGAGCAGTTCTTC; cdr3_aa: CASSHPRGGGSYNEQFF
j_call: TRBJ1-2; d_call: NA; clone_size: NA; v_call: TRBV6-5; cdr3_nt: TGTGCCAGCAGTTACTCCAACCTGGTAGCCGACCATGGCTACACCTTC; cdr3_aa: CASSYSNLVADHGYTF
j_call: TRBJ1-1; d_call: NA; clone_size: NA; v_call: TRBV27; cdr3_nt: TGTGCCAGCAGTTTAACAGCGCCCCAGACTGAAGCTTTCTTT; cdr3_aa: CASSLTAPQTEAFF
j_call: TRBJ1-3; d_call: TRBD1; clone_size: NA; v_call: TRBV19; cdr3_nt: TGTGCCAGTAGTATGGGACAGGCAAACACCATATATTTT; cdr3_aa: CASSMGQANTIYF
j_call: TRBJ1-1; d_call: NA; clone_size: NA; v_call: TRBV11-1; cdr3_nt: TGTGCCAGCAGCTTAGCGTTTGGAAGGGCTGAAGCTTTCTTT; cdr3_aa: CASSLAFGRAEAFF
j_call: TRBJ1-6; d_call: TRBD1; clone_size: NA; v_call: TRBV5-1; cdr3_nt: TGCGCCAGCAGCTCGGGCGGGACAGGGGGATCTAATTCACCCCTCCACTTT; cdr3_aa: CASSSGGTGGSNSPLHF
j_call: TRBJ2-3; d_call: NA; clone_size: few; v_call: TRBV20-1; cdr3_nt: TGCAGTGCTAGAGGTCCACTTACGCAGTATTTT; cdr3_aa: CSARGPLTQYF
j_call: TRBJ1-2; d_call: TRBD1; clone_size: NA; v_call: TRBV5-4; cdr3_nt: TGTGCCAGCAGCCCGACAGGGATTTATGGCTACACCTTC; cdr3_aa: CASSPTGIYGYTF
j_call: TRBJ1-3; d_call: NA; clone_size: NA; v_call: TRBV28; cdr3_nt: TGTGCCAGCAGTAGTCTCTCTACAGGGCGCTCTGGAAACACCATATATTTT; cdr3_aa: CASSSLSTGRSGNTIYF
j_call: TRBJ2-3; d_call: TRBD1; clone_size: NA; v_call: TRBV29-1; cdr3_nt: TGCAGCGCCGGGACAGGGAGCACAGATACGCAGTATTTT; cdr3_aa: CSAGTGSTDTQYF
j_call: TRBJ2-3; d_call: TRBD2; clone_size: NA; v_call: TRBV2; cdr3_nt: TGTGCCAGCAGCGCCGGCCAGCGGGATCCAGATACGCAGTATTTT; cdr3_aa: CASSAGQRDPDTQYF
j_call: TRBJ2-1; d_call: TRBD1; clone_size: NA; v_call: TRBV5-1; cdr3_nt: TGCGCCAGCAGCTCAGGGGACAGCCTGGGCAATGAGCAGTTCTTC; cdr3_aa: CASSSGDSLGNEQFF
j_call: TRBJ2-1; d_call: TRBD1; clone_size: NA; v_call: TRBV19; cdr3_nt: TGTGCCAGTAGCGCTATAGCCGGGACAGGGGGAAATGAGCAGTTCTTC; cdr3_aa: CASSAIAGTGGNEQFF
j_call: TRBJ2-7; d_call: NA; clone_size: NA; v_call: TRBV11-2; cdr3_nt: TGTGCCAGCAGCTCCTCGACCAGCGAGCAGTACTTC; cdr3_aa: CASSSSTSEQYF
j_call: TRBJ1-2; d_call: TRBD1; clone_size: once; v_call: TRBV28; cdr3_nt: TGTGCCAGCAGCGAGGAGACAGGGCGAAACTATGGCTACACCTTC; cdr3_aa: CASSEETGRNYGYTF
j_call: TRBJ2-1; d_call: NA; clone_size: NA; v_call: TRBV6-6; cdr3_nt: TGTGCCAGCAGCCAGGACAGGGAGGGCAATGAGCAGTTCTTC; cdr3_aa: CASSQDREGNEQFF
j_call: TRBJ2-3; d_call: TRBD2; clone_size: NA; v_call: TRBV11-1; cdr3_nt: TGTGCCAGCAGCCCCTGGACTAGCGGGAGAAACACAGATACGCAGTATTTT; cdr3_aa: CASSPWTSGRNTDTQYF
j_call: TRBJ2-6; d_call: NA; clone_size: NA; v_call: TRBV5-1; cdr3_nt: TGCGCCAGCAGCTCCGAGCAGGGGCGCTCTGGGGCCAACGTCCTGACTTTC; cdr3_aa: CASSSEQGRSGANVLTF
j_call: TRBJ1-6; d_call: TRBD1; clone_size: NA; v_call: TRBV28; cdr3_nt: TGTGCCAGCAGTTACCCGACAGGGCAAAATTCACCCCTCCACTTT; cdr3_aa: CASSYPTGQNSPLHF
j_call: TRBJ1-1; d_call: NA; clone_size: once; v_call: TRBV7-8; cdr3_nt: TGTGCCAGCAGCTTATTACAGGGTGAAGCTTTCTTT; cdr3_aa: CASSLLQGEAFF
j_call: TRBJ2-4; d_call: NA; clone_size: NA; v_call: TRBV30; cdr3_nt: TGTGCCTGGAGTGTATGGGGAGCCAAAAACATTCAGTACTTC; cdr3_aa: CAWSVWGAKNIQYF
j_call: TRBJ2-2; d_call: NA; clone_size: NA; v_call: TRBV5-1; cdr3_nt: TGCGCCAGCAGCTTGATTCAGAACACCGGGGAGCTGTTTTTT; cdr3_aa: CASSLIQNTGELFF
j_call: TRBJ2-6; d_call: NA; clone_size: NA; v_call: TRBV7-9; cdr3_nt: TGTGCCAGCAGCTTAGTGCGCTCTGGGGCCAACGTCCTGACTTTC; cdr3_aa: CASSLVRSGANVLTF
j_call: TRBJ2-7; d_call: NA; clone_size: few; v_call: TRBV5-1; cdr3_nt: TGCGCCAGCAGCCGCACACAGGGTGCCCCCTACGAGCAGTACTTC; cdr3_aa: CASSRTQGAPYEQYF
j_call: TRBJ2-5; d_call: NA; clone_size: NA; v_call: TRBV2; cdr3_nt: TGTGCCAGCAGTGAATTTTTCCCAATGGCGTCTGGGTACTTC; cdr3_aa: CASSEFFPMASGYF
j_call: TRBJ1-6; d_call: NA; clone_size: NA; v_call: TRBV28; cdr3_nt: TGTGCCAGCAGGTCGAACAGGAGTCCGACAAATTCACCCCTCCACTTT; cdr3_aa: CASRSNRSPTNSPLHF
j_call: TRBJ2-7; d_call: TRBD2; clone_size: NA; v_call: TRBV5-1; cdr3_nt: TGCGCCAGCAGCTTGGGAACTAGCGGCAATTCTAACGAGCAGTACTTC; cdr3_aa: CASSLGTSGNSNEQYF
j_call: TRBJ1-6; d_call: NA; clone_size: NA; v_call: TRBV6-5; cdr3_nt: TGTGCCAGCGGCTGGGGGGGGGCATTTAATTCACCCCTCCACTTT; cdr3_aa: CASGWGGAFNSPLHF
j_call: TRBJ1-1; d_call: TRBD1; clone_size: NA; v_call: TRBV19; cdr3_nt: TGTGCCAGTAGTCTCCAGACAGGGGGGAACACTGAAGCTTTCTTT; cdr3_aa: CASSLQTGGNTEAFF
j_call: TRBJ2-1; d_call: TRBD2; clone_size: NA; v_call: TRBV7-9; cdr3_nt: TGTGCCAGCAGCCCCGGACTAGCGGGAGTCAATGAGCAGTTCTTC; cdr3_aa: CASSPGLAGVNEQFF
j_call: TRBJ2-1; d_call: TRBD2; clone_size: NA; v_call: TRBV6-5; cdr3_nt: TGTGCCAGCAGTGTTGGGACTAGCTCCTACAATGAGCAGTTCTTC; cdr3_aa: CASSVGTSSYNEQFF
j_call: TRBJ2-7; d_call: NA; clone_size: few; v_call: TRBV6-1; cdr3_nt: TGTGCCAGCAGTGAACGGCACCTCTCCTACGAGCAGTACTTC; cdr3_aa: CASSERHLSYEQYF
j_call: TRBJ2-7; d_call: TRBD2; clone_size: NA; v_call: TRBV27; cdr3_nt: TGTGCCAGCAGTACTAGCGAGTCGTACGAGCAGTACTTC; cdr3_aa: CASSTSESYEQYF
j_call: TRBJ1-1; d_call: NA; clone_size: NA; v_call: TRBV12-5; cdr3_nt: TGTGCTAGTGGTACCGACACAAGGAACACTGAAGCTTTCTTT; cdr3_aa: CASGTDTRNTEAFF
j_call: TRBJ2-7; d_call: TRBD1; clone_size: once; v_call: TRBV28; cdr3_nt: TGTGCCAGCAGTTTATTTCCCCGGACAGGGGGCGCCTACGAGCAGTACTTC; cdr3_aa: CASSLFPRTGGAYEQYF
j_call: TRBJ2-7; d_call: NA; clone_size: NA; v_call: TRBV27; cdr3_nt: TGTGCCAGCAGTCACGAACGGGGGTACTACGAGCAGTACTTC; cdr3_aa: CASSHERGYYEQYF
j_call: TRBJ1-2; d_call: NA; clone_size: NA; v_call: TRBV6-5; cdr3_nt: TGTGCCAGCAGTTACTCAGGGCAGGGGAGTAGATACACCTTC; cdr3_aa: CASSYSGQGSRYTF
j_call: TRBJ2-1; d_call: TRBD2; clone_size: NA; v_call: TRBV5-1; cdr3_nt: TGCGCCAGCAGCTTGACTAGCGGGAGCAATGAGCAGTTCTTC; cdr3_aa: CASSLTSGSNEQFF
j_call: TRBJ2-2; d_call: NA; clone_size: few; v_call: TRBV7-9; cdr3_nt: TGTGCCAGCAGCTTAAGAGCCAGGGCGACCGGGGAGCTGTTTTTT; cdr3_aa: CASSLRARATGELFF
j_call: TRBJ2-7; d_call: NA; clone_size: NA; v_call: TRBV5-1; cdr3_nt: TGCGCCAGCAGCTTGGTTGGGGAGCAGTACTTC; cdr3_aa: CASSLVGEQYF
j_call: TRBJ2-3; d_call: NA; clone_size: NA; v_call: TRBV28; cdr3_nt: TGTGCCAGCAGACCCTTTTCTAGCGCAGGGGCCGATACGCAGTATTTT; cdr3_aa: CASRPFSSAGADTQYF
j_call: TRBJ2-3; d_call: NA; clone_size: few; v_call: TRBV5-1; cdr3_nt: TGCGCCAGCAGCTTGGGGGGGCTGGATACGCAGTATTTT; cdr3_aa: CASSLGGLDTQYF
j_call: TRBJ2-7; d_call: NA; clone_size: few; v_call: TRBV5-5; cdr3_nt: TGTGCCAGCCGACCTTGGGGCCACGAGCAGTACTTC; cdr3_aa: CASRPWGHEQYF
j_call: TRBJ1-2; d_call: NA; clone_size: NA; v_call: TRBV2; cdr3_nt: TGTGCCAGCAAAATACACAACTCGTCCGCCTATGGCTACACCTTC; cdr3_aa: CASKIHNSSAYGYTF
j_call: TRBJ2-4; d_call: NA; clone_size: NA; v_call: TRBV29-1; cdr3_nt: TGCAGCGTTGCAGTATCTAGCCGAATAGCCAAAAACATTCAGTACTTC; cdr3_aa: CSVAVSSRIAKNIQYF
j_call: TRBJ1-5; d_call: TRBD1; clone_size: NA; v_call: TRBV11-2; cdr3_nt: TGTGCCAGCAGCCCCCAGGGGGCTTACAATCAGCCCCAGCATTTT; cdr3_aa: CASSPQGAYNQPQHF
j_call: TRBJ1-2; d_call: TRBD1; clone_size: NA; v_call: TRBV18; cdr3_nt: TGTGCCAGCTCACCTTCGGACAGGGCTAACTATGGCTACACCTTC; cdr3_aa: CASSPSDRANYGYTF
j_call: TRBJ2-5; d_call: TRBD2; clone_size: NA; v_call: TRBV28; cdr3_nt: TGTGCCAGCAGTTTCCTAGCGGGAGTAGGGTTGGAGACCCAGTACTTC; cdr3_aa: CASSFLAGVGLETQYF
j_call: TRBJ1-6; d_call: NA; clone_size: NA; v_call: TRBV19; cdr3_nt: TGTGCCAGTACCCTCCTCCTGCCGGGGGGTTCACCCCTCCACTTT; cdr3_aa: CASTLLLPGGSPLHF